This T cell receptor (beta chain) was captured by sequencing in a study of control samples from healthy donors and cancer patients. TCRdb's copy holds only in-frame clones and misses some; the assay was immunoSEQ multiplex PCR. The repertoire has 150,000 to 170,000 clones, about 94% of them found once; the top ten carry approximately 6%. This TCR was sampled from a man aged 35 to 55 in good health. The material sequenced was blood.

DNA of the CDR3: TGCGCCAGCAGCCAAGAAGGACTTAGCAATCAGCCCCAGCATTTT. The encoded protein is CASSQEGLSNQPQHF. V usage is TRBV4-3 and J usage is TRBJ1-5; D gene ambiguous. There are 15 residues in the CDR3. V lost 0 bases and J 0 bases, leaving 6 bases between the germline ends. Germline V CDR1 and CDR2: LGHNA, YSLEER.